This is a list of T cell receptor beta chains from one sample in a study of regulatory T cells in long-lasting Graves disease. MiXCR, run by TCRdb on the multiplex PCR reads, gives a single entry per CDR3 protein. The sample yields about 340,000 distinct CDR3 sequences, about 20% seen once. Sequencing used peripheral blood mononuclear cells (PBMCs), obtained when the disease was refractory, from a patient treated with antithyroid drugs. Source of these receptors: a female donor with Graves disease. CDR3s include the opening cysteine and the closing phenylalanine or tryptophan. Each record gives: V gene, D gene, J gene, CDR3 protein. The D gene is left open where the match is weak.

V: TRBV7-9
D: TRBD1
J: TRBJ2-5
CDR3: CASTLPTDRAGETQYF

V: TRBV19
D: TRBD1
J: TRBJ2-1
CDR3: CASSISSRTGVPGQFF

V: TRBV20-1
D: NA
J: TRBJ2-5
CDR3: CSAKGPTSRETQYF

V: TRBV20-1
D: NA
J: TRBJ1-4
CDR3: CSARDSRTPGVKLFF

V: TRBV18
D: NA
J: TRBJ1-1
CDR3: CASSPTITGGNTEAFF

V: TRBV11-3
D: TRBD2
J: TRBJ2-5
CDR3: CASSLGLAGFQETQYF

V: TRBV5-1
D: NA
J: TRBJ2-5
CDR3: CASSLAGDHLKTQYF

V: TRBV5-1
D: TRBD2
J: TRBJ2-7
CDR3: CASSTSGVLPYEQYF

V: TRBV12-3/TRBV12-4
D: NA
J: TRBJ1-3
CDR3: CASSFGRRRSGNTIYF

V: TRBV12-3/TRBV12-4
D: NA
J: TRBJ1-2
CDR3: CASSGMANNGYTF

V: TRBV12-3/TRBV12-4
D: NA
J: TRBJ1-1
CDR3: CASSTSGTANTEAFF

V: TRBV4-1
D: TRBD1
J: TRBJ1-6
CDR3: CASSHLDRGNSPLHF

V: TRBV25-1
D: NA
J: TRBJ1-5
CDR3: CASSEFGGSQPQHF

V: TRBV5-1
D: NA
J: TRBJ2-7
CDR3: CASSLAPGESYEQYF

V: TRBV29-1
D: NA
J: TRBJ1-2
CDR3: CSVDSSRGYGYTF

V: TRBV7-2
D: NA
J: TRBJ2-5
CDR3: CASSLGREGGTQYF

V: TRBV19
D: NA
J: TRBJ1-5
CDR3: CASSPSKWFNQPQHF

V: TRBV27
D: NA
J: TRBJ2-6
CDR3: CASSLSYYSGANVLTF

V: TRBV6-2/TRBV6-3
D: NA
J: TRBJ1-5
CDR3: CAGSYSGQPQHF

V: TRBV7-2
D: NA
J: TRBJ1-3
CDR3: CASSLASGIDGNTIYF

V: TRBV19
D: NA
J: TRBJ2-5
CDR3: CASSIVGQYQETQYF

V: TRBV7-9
D: TRBD1
J: TRBJ1-6
CDR3: CASSLGGQGGSPLHF

V: TRBV30
D: TRBD1
J: TRBJ1-2
CDR3: CAWSRDRGSGYTF

V: TRBV5-1
D: NA
J: TRBJ1-5
CDR3: CASSRDGLYSNQPQHF

V: TRBV12-3/TRBV12-4
D: NA
J: TRBJ1-2
CDR3: CASSSPTGLPPNYGYTF

V: TRBV20-1
D: NA
J: TRBJ2-7
CDR3: CSARDRKGYEQYF

V: TRBV20-1
D: NA
J: TRBJ1-2
CDR3: CSAPTTATVYYGYTF

V: TRBV18
D: TRBD1
J: TRBJ2-7
CDR3: CASSQVQGDEQYF

V: TRBV12-3/TRBV12-4
D: NA
J: TRBJ2-6
CDR3: CASSPGRSSGANVLTF

V: TRBV5-1
D: NA
J: TRBJ1-6
CDR3: CASSLAQDNSPLHF

V: TRBV6-2/TRBV6-3
D: TRBD2
J: TRBJ2-1
CDR3: CASSYSAGGPGEQFF

V: TRBV2
D: TRBD1
J: TRBJ2-6
CDR3: CASSLQGASGANVLTF

V: TRBV2
D: TRBD2
J: TRBJ2-3
CDR3: CASSELAGNTDTQYF

V: TRBV7-3
D: NA
J: TRBJ1-6
CDR3: CASSPRFVGNNSPLHF

V: TRBV15
D: NA
J: TRBJ1-2
CDR3: CATSRGLGGNYGYTF

V: TRBV9
D: NA
J: TRBJ2-7
CDR3: CASSVADLSYEQYF

V: TRBV15
D: NA
J: TRBJ1-5
CDR3: CATSRDTYQPQHF

V: TRBV5-1
D: TRBD1
J: TRBJ1-6
CDR3: CASSRGQFYNSPLHF

V: TRBV11-3
D: NA
J: TRBJ2-1
CDR3: CASSLDRGPYNEQFF

V: TRBV10-3
D: TRBD1
J: TRBJ2-6
CDR3: CAIRSGGADGANVLTF

V: TRBV6-1
D: TRBD1
J: TRBJ1-4
CDR3: CASSGTGGAIGEKLFF

V: TRBV2
D: TRBD1
J: TRBJ2-7
CDR3: CASNDRVGPFEQYF

V: TRBV11-2
D: NA
J: TRBJ2-5
CDR3: CASSPGAGTQYF

V: TRBV6-1
D: TRBD1
J: TRBJ2-7
CDR3: CASNPRDRVYEQYF

V: TRBV11-2
D: NA
J: TRBJ1-2
CDR3: CASSFSGSNYGYTF

V: TRBV7-2
D: TRBD2
J: TRBJ2-3
CDR3: CASSLARAGGPSDTQYF

V: TRBV7-9
D: TRBD1
J: TRBJ2-7
CDR3: CASSPDREAYEQYF

V: TRBV18
D: TRBD1
J: TRBJ2-7
CDR3: CASSLEAAGGHEQYF

V: TRBV7-9
D: NA
J: TRBJ2-7
CDR3: CASSFVAGGNEQYF

V: TRBV6-1
D: NA
J: TRBJ2-7
CDR3: CASSELRLAPYEQYF

V: TRBV7-2
D: TRBD2
J: TRBJ2-7
CDR3: CASSLRGRVPYEQYF

V: TRBV2
D: TRBD1
J: TRBJ1-2
CDR3: CASRYGQAQYGYTF

V: TRBV3-1
D: NA
J: TRBJ1-5
CDR3: CASSQDQRQPQHF

V: TRBV5-1
D: TRBD2
J: TRBJ2-2
CDR3: CASSLMTSANTGELFF

V: TRBV20-1
D: NA
J: TRBJ1-5
CDR3: CSANQQYQPQHF

V: TRBV20-1
D: TRBD1
J: TRBJ1-5
CDR3: CSAREPPGQGGYQPQHF

V: TRBV28
D: TRBD1
J: TRBJ1-2
CDR3: CASSQGGGTHYGYTF

V: TRBV5-1
D: NA
J: TRBJ2-2
CDR3: CASSFVGELFF

V: TRBV6-2/TRBV6-3
D: TRBD2
J: TRBJ2-2
CDR3: CASILAGANTGELFF